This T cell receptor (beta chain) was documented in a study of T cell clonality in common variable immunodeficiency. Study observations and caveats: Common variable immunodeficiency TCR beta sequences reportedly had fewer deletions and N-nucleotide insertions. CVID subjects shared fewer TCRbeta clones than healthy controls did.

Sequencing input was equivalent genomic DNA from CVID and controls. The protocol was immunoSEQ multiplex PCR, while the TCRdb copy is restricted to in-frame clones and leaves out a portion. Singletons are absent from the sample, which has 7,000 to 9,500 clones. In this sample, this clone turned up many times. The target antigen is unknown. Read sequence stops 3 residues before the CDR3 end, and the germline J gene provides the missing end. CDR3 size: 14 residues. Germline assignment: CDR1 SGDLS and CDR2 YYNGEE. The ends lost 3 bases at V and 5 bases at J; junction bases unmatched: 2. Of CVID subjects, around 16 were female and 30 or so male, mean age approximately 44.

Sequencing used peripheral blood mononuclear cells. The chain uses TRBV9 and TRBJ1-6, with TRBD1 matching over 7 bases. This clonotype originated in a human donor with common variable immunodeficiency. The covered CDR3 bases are TGTGCCAGCAGCGCACAGGGGAATAATTCACCC. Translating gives CASSAQGNNSP. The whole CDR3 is CASSAQGNNSPLHF.